The source of this T cell receptor (beta chain) is a study of CD8+CD57+ T cells in acquired aplastic anemia. Study summary: CD4+ cell libraries from healthy donors averaged approximately 10 million reads.

As regards this clonotype: Its target is unknown.

Broader study findings: Patients had roughly 29 CD8+ CDR3 sequences in common with controls (the shared set).

Genomic DNA served as template for TCR beta VDJ and CDR3 profiling. TCRdb reanalysed the reads using MiXCR and keeps one entry per CDR3 protein. The sample holds some 190,000 distinct CDR3 sequences, approximately 49% seen once. Germline assignment: CDR1 GTSNPN and CDR2 SVGIG (reference sequence). The CDR3 covers 14 residues. V shed 3 bases and J shed 8 bases, with 14 bases lying between them. The chain uses TRBV30 and TRBJ1-6, with a tentative D call TRBD1 (5 bases). The sample was sorted CD4+, CD8+, or CD8+CD57+ T cells (not recorded which) from PBMCs. The origin of this receptor is a human donor in good health. The CDR3 loop reads CAWREGTRDSPLHF. The DNA of the CDR3 is TGTGCCTGGAGAGAAGGGACTAGGGATTCACCCCTCCACTTT.